This TCR beta chain was documented in a study of T cells in Graves' hyperthyroidism and ophthalmopathy. Criteria for exclusion of patients were uncontrolled infection, other autoimmune disease, pregnancy or lactation. Diagnostic assessment was based on clinical symptoms, serum thyroxine and TRAb, thyroid ultrasound and orbital computed tomography. Worth noting for this clonotype: Its antigen remains unidentified. Mismatch with germline at one junction end may stem from a read error.

The V gene's germline CDR1 is SEHNR and CDR2 FQNEAQ (reference sequence). This CDR3 has 15 amino acids. Study-wide points: Clonotypes that were expanded in thyroid above 0.001 mostly appeared in blood too. Progression to ophthalmopathy was predicted a median of approximately 6.4 months early.

The TCR beta CDR3 regions underwent amplification using RNA transcripts as the source. First-round RT-PCR with HTBI primers amplified the TCR CDR3 region. TCRdb reprocessed the multiplex PCR reads with MiXCR, giving one entry per CDR3 protein. The sample lists 550,000 to 700,000 distinct CDR3 sequences; roughly 50% were seen once. This sequence joins TRBV7-9 and TRBJ1-2; 9 bases are a match to TRBD1. The source of this sequence is an adult woman with Graves' disease, either hyperthyroidism or ophthalmopathy (not recorded which). The sequenced material came from peripheral blood or thyroid tissue (not recorded which). CDR3 coding DNA: TGTGCCAGCAGTCCAACCCCCCGGACAGGGGATGGCCACACCTTC. Residues: CASSPTPRTGDGHTF.